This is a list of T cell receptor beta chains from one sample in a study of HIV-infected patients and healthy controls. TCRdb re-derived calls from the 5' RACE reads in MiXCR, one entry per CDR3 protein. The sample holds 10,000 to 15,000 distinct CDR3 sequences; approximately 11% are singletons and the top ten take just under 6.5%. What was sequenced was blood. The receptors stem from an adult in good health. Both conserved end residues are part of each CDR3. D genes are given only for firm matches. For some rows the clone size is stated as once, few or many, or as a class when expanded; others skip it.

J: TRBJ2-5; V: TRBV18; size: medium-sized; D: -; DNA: TGTGCCAGCTCACCACCGCGGGGTCAGAAACAAGAGACCCAGTACTTC; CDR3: CASSPPRGQKQETQYF
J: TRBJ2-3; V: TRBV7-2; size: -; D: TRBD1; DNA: TGTGCCAGCAGCAGAGCAGGGGGCCGGGCAAGAGATACGCAGTATTTT; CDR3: CASSRAGGRARDTQYF
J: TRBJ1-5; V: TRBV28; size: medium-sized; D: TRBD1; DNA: TGTGCCAGCAGGCCCCCGGGACAGGTAAATCAGCCCCAGCATTTT; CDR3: CASRPPGQVNQPQHF
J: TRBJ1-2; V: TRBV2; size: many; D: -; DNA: TGTGCCAGCAGTCTCCGGGAGACCCTCTATGGCTACACCTTC; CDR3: CASSLRETLYGYTF
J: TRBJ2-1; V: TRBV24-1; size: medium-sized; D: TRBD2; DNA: TGTGCCACCAGTGACCTGGGACTAGCGGGAGGGAAGCCCTACAATGAGCAGTTCTTC; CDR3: CATSDLGLAGGKPYNEQFF
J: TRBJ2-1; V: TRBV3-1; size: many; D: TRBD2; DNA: TGTGCCAGCAGCCAGACCCTCACTAGCGGAAACTACAATGAGCAGTTCTTC; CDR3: CASSQTLTSGNYNEQFF
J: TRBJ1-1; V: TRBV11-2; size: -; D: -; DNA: TGTGCCAGCAGCTTATTCCGGTTGAACACTGAAGCTTTCTTT; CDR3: CASSLFRLNTEAFF
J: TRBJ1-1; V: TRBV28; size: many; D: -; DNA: TGTGCCAGCACCCCGACAGTCTACACTGAAGCTTTCTTT; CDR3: CASTPTVYTEAFF
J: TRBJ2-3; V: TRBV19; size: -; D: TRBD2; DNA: TGTGCCAGTAGCCCGAAGGGCGCGGGAGGGCCGAGCGCAATAGCAGATACGCAGTATTTT; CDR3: CASSPKGAGGPSAIADTQYF
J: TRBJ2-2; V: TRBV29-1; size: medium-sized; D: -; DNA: TGCAGCGTGGAGAACACCGGGGAGCTGTTTTTT; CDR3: CSVENTGELFF
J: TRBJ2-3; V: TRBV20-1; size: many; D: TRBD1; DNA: TGCAGTGCTGGCACAGGGGGCGCAGCAGATACGCAGTATTTT; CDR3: CSAGTGGAADTQYF
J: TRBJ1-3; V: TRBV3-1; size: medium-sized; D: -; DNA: TGTGCCAGCAGCCAAGGGGGGTCCTATCTCGGGAACACCATATATTTT; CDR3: CASSQGGSYLGNTIYF
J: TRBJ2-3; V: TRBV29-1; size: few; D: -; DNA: TGCAGCGTTGGGGGGACGCCAAGCACAGATACGCAGTATTTT; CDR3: CSVGGTPSTDTQYF
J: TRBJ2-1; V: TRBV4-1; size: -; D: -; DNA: TGCGCCAGCAGCCAAGAACTACCCCAAGGGAGTGAGCAGTTCTTC; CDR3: CASSQELPQGSEQFF
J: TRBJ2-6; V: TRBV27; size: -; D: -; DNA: TGTGCCAGCAGCCCGCGGCAGGCCAACGTCCTGACTTTC; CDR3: CASSPRQANVLTF
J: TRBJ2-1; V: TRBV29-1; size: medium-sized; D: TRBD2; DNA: TGCAGCGGGACTAGCGGGAGTGACGAGCAGTTCTTC; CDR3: CSGTSGSDEQFF
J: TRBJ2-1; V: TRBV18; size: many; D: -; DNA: TGTGCCAGCTCACCTCTCCCGCGGGCAGCCAATGAGCAGTTCTTC; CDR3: CASSPLPRAANEQFF
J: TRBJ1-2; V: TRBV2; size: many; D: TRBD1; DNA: TGTGCCAGCAGTTTCAGGGACAGAAACTATGGCTACACCTTC; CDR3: CASSFRDRNYGYTF
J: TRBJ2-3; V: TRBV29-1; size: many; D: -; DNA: TGCAGCGTTGAACAGGGTGTCGCAGATACGCAGTATTTT; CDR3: CSVEQGVADTQYF
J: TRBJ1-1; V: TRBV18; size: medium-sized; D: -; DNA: TGTGCCAGCTCACCCCTACAGCCGAACACTGAAGCTTTCTTT; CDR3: CASSPLQPNTEAFF
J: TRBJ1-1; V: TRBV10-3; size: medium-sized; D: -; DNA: TGTGCCATCAGTCCCGGGGCGATGGACACTGAAGCTTTCTTT; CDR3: CAISPGAMDTEAFF
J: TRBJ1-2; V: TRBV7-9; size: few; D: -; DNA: TGTGCCAGCAGCTTAAGCAGAGGCGGCTACACCTTC; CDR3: CASSLSRGGYTF
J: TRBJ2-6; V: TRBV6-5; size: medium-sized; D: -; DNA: TGTGCCAGCGGCCTAACGACGGGCTCTGGGGCCAACGTCCTGACTTTC; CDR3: CASGLTTGSGANVLTF
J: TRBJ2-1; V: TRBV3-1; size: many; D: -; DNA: TGTGCCAGCAGCCTCGATGCGACTAGTAGTAATGAGCAGTTCTTC; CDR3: CASSLDATSSNEQFF
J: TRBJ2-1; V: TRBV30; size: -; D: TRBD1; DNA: TGTGCCTGGAGTGGATGGTCCGGGACAGGGGTACCCAGCTCCTACAATGAGCAGTTCTTC; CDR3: CAWSGWSGTGVPSSYNEQFF
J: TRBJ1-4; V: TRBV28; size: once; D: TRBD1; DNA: TGTGCCAGCAGTATGAGGGGGCCCACAGGTGAAAAACTGTTTTTT; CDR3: CASSMRGPTGEKLFF
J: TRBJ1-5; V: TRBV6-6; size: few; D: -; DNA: TGTGCCAGCAGCGATCCCCCCGAGGGGAATCAGCCCCAGCATTTT; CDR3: CASSDPPEGNQPQHF
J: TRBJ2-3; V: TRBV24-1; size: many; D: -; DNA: TGTGCCACCAGTGTCCAAGGGACCACCGGTTCGCAGTATTTT; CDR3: CATSVQGTTGSQYF
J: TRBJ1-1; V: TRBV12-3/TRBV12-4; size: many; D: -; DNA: TGTGCCAGCAGTTCCCCGCGGCACACTGAAGCTTTCTTT; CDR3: CASSSPRHTEAFF
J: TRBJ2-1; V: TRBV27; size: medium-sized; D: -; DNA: TGTGCCAGCAGTTTAAACAATGAGCAGTTCTTC; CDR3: CASSLNNEQFF
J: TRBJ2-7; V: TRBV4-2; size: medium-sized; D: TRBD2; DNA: TGTGCCAGCAGCCCCGGGCTAGCGGGGGTCTCCTACGAGCAGTACTTC; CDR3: CASSPGLAGVSYEQYF
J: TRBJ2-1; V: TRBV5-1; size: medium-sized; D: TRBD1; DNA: TGCGCCAGCAGCCCACTTGCCCAGGGGGAGAGGGATGAGCAGTTCTTC; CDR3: CASSPLAQGERDEQFF
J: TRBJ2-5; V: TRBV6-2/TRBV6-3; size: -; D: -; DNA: TGTGCCAGCAGTTATTTGGGGGACCGACAAGAGACCCAGTACTTC; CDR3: CASSYLGDRQETQYF
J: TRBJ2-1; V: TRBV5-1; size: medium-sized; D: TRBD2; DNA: TGCGCCAGCAGCTTGCTGGCGGGAGCGTCCTACAATGAGCAGTTCTTC; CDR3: CASSLLAGASYNEQFF
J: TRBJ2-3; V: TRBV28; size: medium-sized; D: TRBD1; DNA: TGTGCCAGCAGTCGGGACAGGGGGCTCACAGATACGCAGTATTTT; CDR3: CASSRDRGLTDTQYF
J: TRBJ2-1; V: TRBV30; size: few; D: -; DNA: TGTGCCTGGAGTGTACCGGGTTACAATGAGCAGTTCTTC; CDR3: CAWSVPGYNEQFF
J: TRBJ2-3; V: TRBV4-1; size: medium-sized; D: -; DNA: TGCGCCAGCAGGGAAAGGACCAGCACAGATACGCAGTATTTT; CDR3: CASRERTSTDTQYF
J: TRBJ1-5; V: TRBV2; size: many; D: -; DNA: TGTGCCAGCAAAGGCGGAGGAAGCAATCAGCCCCAGCATTTT; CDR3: CASKGGGSNQPQHF
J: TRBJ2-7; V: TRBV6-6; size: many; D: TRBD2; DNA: TGTGCCAGCAGTCCGACTAGCTCTGACGAGCAGTACTTC; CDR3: CASSPTSSDEQYF
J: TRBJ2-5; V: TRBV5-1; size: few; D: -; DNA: TGCGCCAGCAGCCCAGGCTGGGGGCTAGCGGAACAAGAGACCCAGTACTTC; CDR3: CASSPGWGLAEQETQYF
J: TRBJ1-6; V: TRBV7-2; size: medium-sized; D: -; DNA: TGTGCCAGCAGCTTAACGGGGCAGGCTAATTCACCCCTCCACTTT; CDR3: CASSLTGQANSPLHF
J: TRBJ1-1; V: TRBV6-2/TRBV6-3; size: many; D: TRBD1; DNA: TGTGCCAGCAGGGTGCCCGGGACAGTGAACACTGAAGCTTTCTTT; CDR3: CASRVPGTVNTEAFF
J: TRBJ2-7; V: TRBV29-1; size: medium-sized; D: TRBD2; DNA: TGCAGCGTTGAAGGGGCTAGCGGCGCCTACGAGCAGTACTTC; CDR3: CSVEGASGAYEQYF
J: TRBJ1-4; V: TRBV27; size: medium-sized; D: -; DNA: TGTGCCAGCAGCCTAACCTCTCCGCGCGAGTTCTTAACTAATGAAAAACTGTTTTTT; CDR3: CASSLTSPREFLTNEKLFF
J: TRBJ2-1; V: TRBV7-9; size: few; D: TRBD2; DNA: TGTGCCAGCAGCTTGAGCGGGACCGACAATGAGCAGTTCTTC; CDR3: CASSLSGTDNEQFF
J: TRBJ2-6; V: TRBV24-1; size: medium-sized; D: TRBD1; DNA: TGTGCCACCTCCGACAGGGACATCTCTGGGGCCAACGTCCTGACTTTC; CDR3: CATSDRDISGANVLTF
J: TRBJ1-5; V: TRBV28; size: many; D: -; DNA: TGTGCCAGCACTGGATATTATAGCAATCAGCCCCAGCATTTT; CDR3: CASTGYYSNQPQHF
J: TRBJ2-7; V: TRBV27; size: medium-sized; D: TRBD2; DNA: TGTGCCAGCAGTTTATCGACTTCGAGCGGGAGAAGGTACGAGCAGTACTTC; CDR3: CASSLSTSSGRRYEQYF
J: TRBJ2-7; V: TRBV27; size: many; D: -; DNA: TGTGCCAGCAGTTTATACCCATTGGACGAGCAGTACTTC; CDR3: CASSLYPLDEQYF
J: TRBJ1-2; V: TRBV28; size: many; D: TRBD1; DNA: TGTGCCAGCAGTCCCGACAGGGGGGTCTATGGCTACACCTTC; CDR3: CASSPDRGVYGYTF
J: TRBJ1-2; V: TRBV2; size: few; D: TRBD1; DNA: TGTGCCAGCAGTCAACCGGGACAGGGGATCTACACCTTC; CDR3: CASSQPGQGIYTF
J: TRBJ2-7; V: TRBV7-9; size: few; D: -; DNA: TGTGCCAGCAGCTCTCCCACGAACGTAGAGCAGTACTTC; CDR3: CASSSPTNVEQYF
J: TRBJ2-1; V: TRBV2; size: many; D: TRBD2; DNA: TGTGCCAGCAGGGGGACTAGCGGGACTAACAATGAGCAGTTCTTC; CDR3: CASRGTSGTNNEQFF